One sample yielded the 30 T cell receptor beta chains listed below, sequenced in a study of T cell repertoires in cytomegalovirus infection. One entry per CDR3 protein results from TCRdb running MiXCR on the reads. The sample comprises about 920,000 distinct CDR3 sequences, around 30% of which are singletons, and more than 12% rests with the top ten. These receptors have no known antigen. The sample here was cultured CD8+ T cells from PBMCs, taken from culture after CMV antigen stimulation. These receptor sequences come from a human donor in good health (CMV status not recorded). Some clones in this sample may be carry-over from other donors' samples.

The rearrangement joins TRBV15 to TRBJ2-3; D is ambiguous. The CDR3 sequence is 12 residues long. Germline assignment: CDR1 LNHNV and CDR2 YYDKDF (reference sequence). Trimming took 1 base from V and 8 from J, leaving 7 bases between them. The CDR3 coding sequence is TGTGCCACCAGCAGAGGAGCCGGTACGCAGTATTTT. Protein product: CATSRGAGTQYF.

This clonotype was seen just once. V is TRBV11-1 and J is TRBJ2-4, with D perhaps TRBD2 (6 bases). V was pared by 5 bases and J by 3 bases, with 17 bases between. The CDR3 is 16 residues long. The germline V gene has CDR1 SGHAT and CDR2 FQDESV (reference sequence). The CDR3 nucleotides are TGTGCCAGCAGCCGACGACTAGAGGGAGTCAAAAACATTCAGTACTTC. This encodes CASSRRLEGVKNIQYF.

This clonotype was seen repeatedly, ten times or more. The chain couples TRBV12-3 or TRBV12-4 to TRBJ1-1; 7 nucleotides match TRBD1. J was trimmed by 1 base and V by 5 bases; bases with no gene match: 4. This CDR3 is 14 amino acids long. The CDR3 spells CASSLGQENTEAFF. The DNA of the CDR3 is TGTGCCAGCAGTCTAGGACAGGAGAACACTGAAGCTTTCTTT.

Remarks on this clonotype: This may arise from a read error, as a much more abundant clone is one base away. J is TRBJ2-6 and V is TRBV7-2; no firm D call. Per the germline V gene, CDR1 is SGHTA and CDR2 is FQGNSA. The CDR3 spans 11 residues. CDR3 in amino acids: CVVVGANVLTF. The CDR3 region has the DNA TGTGTCGTTGTGGGGGCCAACGTCCTGACTTTC.

The J gene is TRBJ2-1, the V gene TRBV29-1; 7 nucleotides line up with TRBD1. The J segment lost 2 bases and the V segment lost 0 bases, leaving 4 bases of the junction unmatched. Per germline, CDR1 SQVTM and CDR2 ANQGSEA. CDR3 size: 15 residues. The CDR3 reads CSVEDETGTYNEQFF. The CDR3 region has the DNA TGCAGCGTTGAAGATGAGACAGGGACCTACAATGAGCAGTTCTTC.

This clonotype has just a few counts. The CDR3 nucleotides are TGTGCCAGCAGCCAGACAGCTAACTATGGCTACACCTTC. Translation: CASSQTANYGYTF. The rearrangement joins TRBV9 to TRBJ1-2, with D possibly TRBD1 on 5 matching bases. The CDR3 totals 13 residues. Per germline, CDR1 SGDLS and CDR2 YYNGEE. With 4 bases removed from V and 0 bases from J, the gap between germline ends came to 7 bases.

This clonotype was picked up a small number of times. This chain uses TRBV2 with TRBJ1-5; TRBD1 matches 9 bases. The CDR3 has 18 amino acids. With 6 bases clipped from V and 7 bases from J, the junction kept 19 bases outside the gene matches. CDR1 and CDR2 from the germline V gene are SNHLY and FYNNEI. This CDR3 is CASRLGHGTGRSEQPQHF. The CDR3 DNA reads as TGTGCCAGCAGGTTGGGACATGGGACAGGGCGGTCAGAGCAGCCCCAGCATTTT.

This clonotype has a handful of counts. V and J are TRBV10-3 and TRBJ1-2; 8 nucleotides align to TRBD1. In germline, CDR1 is ENHRY, CDR2 SYGVKD. The CDR3 has 15 residues. V was clipped by 3 bases and J by 8 bases; unmatched bases: 11. CDR3 coding DNA: TGTGCCATCAGTGAAATAGGCAGGGGGCTGGAGGGCTACACCTTC. It is translated as CAISEIGRGLEGYTF.

This clonotype was picked up a small number of times. The V and J genes are TRBV6-5 and TRBJ2-5; weak D call: TRBD2 (6 bases). The germline V gene encodes CDR1 MNHEY and CDR2 SVGAGI. V lost 1 base and J lost 2, with 11 bases in between. The CDR3 has 15 residues. The CDR3 loop is CASSYFEGTQETQYF. CDR3 sequence (DNA): TGTGCCAGCAGTTACTTCGAGGGGACTCAAGAGACCCAGTACTTC.

This clonotype came up a few times. The chain uses TRBV7-9 and TRBJ2-7; D remains ambiguous. Germline assignment: CDR1 SEHNR and CDR2 FQNEAQ (reference sequence). The length of the CDR3 is 14 residues. V lost 3 bases and J 6 bases, leaving 15 bases between the germline ends. The CDR3, as DNA: TGTGCCAGCAGCTTTAACTCGGTATCGGGCGAGCAGTACGTC. Translation: CASSFNSVSGEQYV.

V and J are TRBV9 and TRBJ1-1; D may be TRBD1 (5 bases). The CDR3 is made up of 12 amino acids. The germline V gene has CDR1 SGDLS and CDR2 YYNGEE. Trimming took 2 bases from V and 6 from J, leaving 8 bases between them. In nucleotides, the CDR3 is TGTGCCAGCAGCGTTAGGGACCCTGAAGCTTTCTTT. This encodes CASSVRDPEAFF.

There are a few counts of this clonotype. V is TRBV4-2 and J is TRBJ2-1, with 11 positions matching TRBD2. The CDR3 loop spans 19 amino acids. In germline, CDR1 is LGHNA, CDR2 YNFKEQ. The V and J ends lost 0 bases and 5 bases, in that order; junction bases with no gene match: 12. The CDR3 region has the DNA TGTGCCAGCAGCCAAGATATGATAGCGGGGGGGCCAAAGGACAATGAGCAGTTCTTC. Translating gives CASSQDMIAGGPKDNEQFF.

The rearrangement joins TRBV27 to TRBJ1-5; D is perhaps TRBD1 (5 bases). Germline V gene lookup returns CDR1 MNHEY and CDR2 SMNVEV (reference sequence). This CDR3 has 14 amino acids. The V end was cut by 6 bases, the J end by 6 bases, with 15 bases between. CDR3 in DNA: TGTGCCAGCAGCACGGGACTTCCATCTCAGCCCCAGCATTTT. Protein product: CASSTGLPSQPQHF.

This clonotype has more than one count but fewer than ten. J is TRBJ2-2 and V is TRBV6-5, with 8 bases lining up with TRBD2. The CDR3 length is 15 residues. V trimming: 2 bases; J trimming: 7 bases; junction bases outside the gene matches: 6. Germline loops: CDR1 MNHEY, CDR2 SVGAGI. Here the CDR3 DNA reads TGTGCCAGCAGTTACGGGACTAGTCAGAACGGGGAGCTGTTTTTT. Amino acid sequence: CASSYGTSQNGELFF.

The genes are TRBV6-2 or TRBV6-3 and TRBJ1-5; D gene unclear. This CDR3 has 15 amino acids. Germline loops: CDR1 MNHEY, CDR2 SVGEGT. Trimming left V 0 bases short and J 8 bases short, with 14 bases between. As DNA, the CDR3 is TGTGCCAGCAGTTACTCGGAGACCCGGTTCGAGCCCCAGCATTTT. Protein product: CASSYSETRFEPQHF.

This clonotype was observed a handful of times. The chain joins TRBV7-6 to TRBJ1-2; no clear D gene. Trimming cost V 5 bases and J 4 bases, with 17 bases left between them. The CDR3 contains 15 residues. Germline V lookup: CDR1 SGHVS, CDR2 FNYEAQ. As DNA, the CDR3 is TGTGCCAGCAGCCTCTCGGGCACAGAGATCTATGGCTACACCTTC. Protein sequence: CASSLSGTEIYGYTF.

This clonotype has a handful of counts. The V call is TRBV12-5, the J call TRBJ2-1; TRBD2 matches at 14 bases. The V segment lost 4 bases and the J segment 8 bases; nucleotides outside the gene matches: 7. The CDR3 runs to 16 residues. CDR1 and CDR2 (germline): LGHNT, FRNRAP. The DNA for the CDR3 is TGTGCTAGTGGTTACCCGACTAGCGGGGGGGCTGATGAGCAGTTCTTC. It is translated as CASGYPTSGGADEQFF. The full variable domain, its missing parts supplied by reference TRBV12-5 and TRBJ2-1, is DARVTQTPRHKVTEMGQEVTMRCQPILGHNTVFWYRQTMMQGLELLAYFRNRAPLDDSGMPKDRFSAEMPDATLATLKIQPSEPRDSAVYFCASGYPTSGGADEQFFGPGTRLTVL.

The chain joins TRBV12-3 or TRBV12-4 to TRBJ2-2, with TRBD2 matching over 10 bases. There are 17 residues in the CDR3. The V gene end was trimmed by 4 bases and the J gene end by 1 base; junction bases not matched to a gene: 6. This CDR3 reads CASSSLLAGGNTGELFF. The CDR3 DNA reads TGTGCCAGCAGTTCCCTATTAGCGGGGGGGAACACCGGGGAGCTGTTTTTT.

This chain links TRBV6-6 with TRBJ2-7, with 11 bases lining up with TRBD1. The CDR3 extends over 15 amino acids. V shed 6 bases and J 6 bases; nucleotides not matched to a gene: 10. The germline V gene encodes CDR1 MNHNY and CDR2 SVGAGI (reference sequence). The CDR3: CASSFLSGTGGEQYV. The CDR3 DNA reads as TGTGCCAGCAGCTTCCTCTCCGGGACAGGGGGCGAGCAGTACGTC.

Remarks on this clonotype: The junction differs from germline at one of its ends, possibly a read error. CDR3 coding DNA: TGTGCTAGCAGCACCCGTCTAACCGGGGAGCTGTTTTTT. Translating it yields CASSTRLTGELFF. The chain links TRBV7-7 to TRBJ2-2; unclear D gene. Germline values: CDR1 SSHAT, CDR2 FNYEAQ (reference sequence). CDR3 size: 13 residues.

This clonotype was counted many times. The chain links TRBV6-1 to TRBJ1-6, with unresolved D. V lost 6 bases and J lost 7, with 16 bases in between. This CDR3 is built from 15 residues. Per the germline V gene, CDR1 is MNHNS and CDR2 is SASEGT. The CDR3 region has the DNA TGTGCCAGCAGCCGCCGGGCAGCCAGAAATTCACCCCTCCACTTT. As protein: CASSRRAARNSPLHF.

The rearrangement joins TRBV7-8 to TRBJ2-1; weak D call: TRBD2 (5 bases). Deletions cut 5 bases from V and 9 bases from J, with 11 bases between. Germline V gene lookup returns CDR1 SGHVS and CDR2 FQNEAQ. The CDR3 runs to 12 residues. CDR3 DNA sequence: TGTGCCAGCAGCCCTAGCAACGGTGAGCAGTTCTTC. Translating it yields CASSPSNGEQFF. The whole variable domain, remainder taken from reference TRBV7-8 and TRBJ2-1, is GAGVSQSPRYKVAKRGQDVALRCDPISGHVSLFWYQQALGQGPEFLTYFQNEAQLDKSGLPSDRFFAERPEGSVSTLKIQRTQQEDSAVYLCASSPSNGEQFFGPGTRLTVL.

The chain is built from TRBV4-1 and TRBJ2-3, with D possibly TRBD1 on 5 matching bases. The V gene lost 4 bases and the J gene lost 1 base, with 15 bases spanning the gap. Per the germline V gene, CDR1 is MGHRA and CDR2 is YSYEKL. The CDR3 spans 16 residues. The CDR3 bases are TGCGCCAGCAGCCGGACAACCAGGAGCGGCACAGATACGCAGTATTTT. Protein product: CASSRTTRSGTDTQYF.

The chain links TRBV27 to TRBJ1-2; D is undetermined. The CDR3 extends over 14 amino acids. Trimming left V 0 bases short and J 8 bases short, with 13 bases between. Germline V CDR1 and CDR2: MNHEY, SMNVEV (reference sequence). In nucleotides, the CDR3 is TGTGCCAGCAGTTTATCGGAGGCCCGAAGGGGCTACACCTTC. As protein: CASSLSEARRGYTF.

This clonotype was counted between two and nine times. The genes are TRBV9 and TRBJ2-5, with D unclear. This CDR3 is 17 amino acids long. The V end lost 3 bases, the J end lost 0 bases, and 18 bases lay between the germline ends. CDR1 and CDR2 from the germline V gene are SGDLS and YYNGEE. CDR3 residues: CASSAPSPAQYQETQYF. The CDR3 DNA reads TGTGCCAGCAGCGCCCCTTCACCAGCCCAGTACCAAGAGACCCAGTACTTC.

The genes are TRBV12-5 and TRBJ1-1, with D perhaps matching TRBD1 (6 bases). Germline CDR1 LGHNT, CDR2 FRNRAP. Trimming pared 3 bases from V and 4 bases from J, leaving 18 bases between. This CDR3 has 16 amino acids. CDR3 protein: CASGFSGGAVGTEAFF. The CDR3 DNA reads as TGTGCTAGTGGTTTTTCCGGGGGCGCAGTGGGCACTGAAGCTTTCTTT.

This clonotype was seen a single time. The chain employs TRBV27 and TRBJ2-7; D gene uncertain. Germline CDR1 is MNHEY and CDR2 is SMNVEV (reference sequence). The CDR3 contains 12 residues. With 8 bases removed from V and 1 base from J, the gap between germline ends came to 9 bases. The CDR3 spells CASFSSSYEQYF. The CDR3 DNA sequence: TGTGCCAGCTTCTCCAGTTCCTACGAGCAGTACTTC.

The V and J genes are TRBV23-1 and TRBJ2-2; D is unclear. TRBV23-1 is an ORF, with its function uncertain. The CDR3 runs 15 residues. V was cut by 1 base and J by 1 base, with 7 bases left in between. This CDR3 reads CASSQLVGNTGELFF. In DNA, the CDR3 is TGCGCCAGCAGTCAATTAGTAGGGAACACCGGGGAGCTGTTTTTT.

The chain combines TRBV6-5 with TRBJ2-3; D gene uncertain. Per the germline V gene, CDR1 is MNHEY and CDR2 is SVGAGI. Trimming cost V 2 bases and J 4 bases, with 7 bases left between them. The CDR3 contains 13 residues. CDR3 DNA sequence: TGTGCCAGCAGTTACCCGGCTCCAGATACGCAGTATTTT. Its protein product is CASSYPAPDTQYF.

The V gene is TRBV2, the J gene TRBJ1-2, with no clear D. V lost 10 bases to trimming and J lost 4 bases, with 19 bases between them. The CDR3 has 14 residues. Germline V gives CDR1 SNHLY, CDR2 FYNNEI. The DNA of the CDR3 is TGTGCCACCCCGCTTCGAATTGAGGTCTATGGCTACACCTTC. It codes for CATPLRIEVYGYTF.